This T cell receptor (beta chain) was obtained from a study of identical twins. Trimming cost V 3 bases and J 6 bases, with 9 bases left between them. The CDR3 has 12 residues. Germline V gives CDR1 SNHLY, CDR2 FYNNEI. Using its own MiXCR run on the 5' RACE reads, TCRdb lists one record per CDR3 protein. The sample contains 210,000 or so distinct CDR3 sequences, roughly 7.5% of which appear only once. These data were also reused for a study on yellow fever vaccine responses in identical twins.

The source material was memory (CD45RO+) T cells sorted from blood. The origin of this receptor is a woman younger than 30 in good health. V is TRBV2 and J is TRBJ2-7, with D perhaps TRBD1 (5 bases). The CDR3 DNA reads TGTGCCAGCAGTGAGGTAGGGGTCGAGCAGTACTTC. Translated: CASSEVGVEQYF.